Listed here are 18 T cell receptor beta chains from one sample, sequenced in a study of CD8 T cells in ankylosing spondylitis. TCRdb analysed the 5' RACE reads with MiXCR anew, one entry per CDR3 protein. The sample has 130,000 or so distinct CDR3 sequences; about 6.4% are singletons. Material for sequencing was blood, either unsorted or a sorted T cell fraction (not recorded which). Receptors were obtained from a male donor with ankylosing spondylitis or in good health (not recorded which).

This chain links TRBV5-1 with TRBJ1-1; no reliable D call. CDR3 size: 17 residues. V lost 0 bases and J 1 base, leaving 16 bases between the germline ends. From germline, CDR1 is SGHRS and CDR2 YFSETQ. In DNA, the CDR3 is TGCGCCAGCAGCTTGGGGGGAGTAAATCAAGGGAACACTGAAGCTTTCTTT. This translates into CASSLGGVNQGNTEAFF. The full variable domain, with the rest looked up from reference TRBV5-1 and TRBJ1-1, is KAGVTQTPRYLIKTRGQQVTLSCSPISGHRSVSWYQQTPGQGLQFLFEYFSETQRNKGNFPGRFSGRQFSNSRSEMNVSTLELGDSALYLCASSLGGVNQGNTEAFFGQGTRLTVV.

This clonotype was counted ten times or more. The rearrangement joins TRBV24-1 to TRBJ1-4, with D unresolved. The CDR3 has 12 residues. Germline lookup yields CDR1 KGHDR and CDR2 SFDVKD. V shed 2 bases and J shed 16 bases, with 13 bases lying between them. CDR3 in DNA: TGTGCCACCAGTGATTCTTGGGGTCGGAAGTTTTTT. Amino acids: CATSDSWGRKFF.

This clonotype was detected ten times or more. The chain is built from TRBV5-1 and TRBJ2-7; D is unresolved. The germline V and J ends were trimmed by 0 bases and 9 bases, with 13 bases remaining between them. Germline CDR1 and CDR2: SGHRS and YFSETQ. The CDR3 sequence is 13 residues long. The CDR3 loop reads CASSLASRSVQYF. The CDR3 DNA follows: TGCGCCAGCAGCTTGGCAAGTAGGTCAGTGCAGTACTTC.

This clonotype was observed many times. The J gene is TRBJ1-2, the V gene TRBV3-1; D is unresolved. Deletions cut 2 bases from V and 3 bases from J, with 4 bases between. The germline gives CDR1 LGHDT, CDR2 YNNKEL (reference sequence). This CDR3 is 12 amino acids long. CDR3 bases: TGTGCCAGCAGCCAACTAGACTATGGCTACACCTTC. Amino acids: CASSQLDYGYTF.

This clonotype came up many times. The chain is built from TRBV5-1 and TRBJ2-2; D remains ambiguous. This CDR3 comprises 15 residues. Deletions cut 1 base from V and 1 base from J, with 8 bases between. The germline V gene encodes CDR1 SGHRS and CDR2 YFSETQ. CDR3 region: CASSLPDMNTGELFF. The DNA of the CDR3 is TGCGCCAGCAGCTTGCCTGACATGAACACCGGGGAGCTGTTTTTT.

This clonotype was seen at least ten times. The chain combines TRBV5-1 with TRBJ2-2; D might be TRBD1 (6 bases). This CDR3 region has 15 residues. Trimming pared 0 bases from V and 5 bases from J, leaving 11 bases between. Germline lookup yields CDR1 SGHRS and CDR2 YFSETQ. This CDR3 reads CASSLDRVWTGELFF. The CDR3 DNA sequence: TGCGCCAGCAGCTTGGACAGGGTCTGGACCGGGGAGCTGTTTTTT.

The chain couples TRBV30 to TRBJ1-5; D gene unclear. Trimming pared 1 base from V and 3 bases from J, leaving 7 bases between. Germline V CDR1 and CDR2: GTSNPN, SVGIG (reference sequence). CDR3 size: 13 residues. CDR3 nucleotides: TGTGCCTGGAGTGAGGGTGTCAATCAGCCCCAGCATTTT. It encodes CAWSEGVNQPQHF.

This clonotype appeared many times. The genes are TRBV30 and TRBJ1-1; no clear D gene. Germline V lookup: CDR1 GTSNPN, CDR2 SVGIG (reference sequence). Trimming shortened V by 4 bases and J by 0 bases, and 12 bases separated the two germline ends. The CDR3 runs 14 residues. Written as DNA, the CDR3 is TGTGCCTGGAAGTCCGGACCGGTGAACACTGAAGCTTTCTTT. Its translation: CAWKSGPVNTEAFF.

This clonotype has ten or more counts. The chain is built from TRBV6-5 and TRBJ2-7; the match to TRBD2 covers 11 bases. This CDR3 comprises 13 residues. Germline loops: CDR1 MNHEY, CDR2 SVGAGI. J lost 6 bases, V lost 2 bases, and 0 bases had no gene match. CDR3: CASSYGTSGEQYF. CDR3 bases: TGTGCCAGCAGTTACGGGACTAGCGGCGAGCAGTACTTC.

This clonotype occurred many times. V and J are TRBV27 and TRBJ1-2; the D is unclear. Germline-derived CDR1 and CDR2 are MNHEY and SMNVEV (reference sequence). CDR3 size: 16 residues. V dropped 0 bases and J dropped 2 bases, with 13 bases sitting between them. The CDR3 spells CASSLSGPSTNYGYTF. The CDR3 bases are TGTGCCAGCAGTTTATCCGGCCCCAGTACGAACTATGGCTACACCTTC.

Many counts were recorded for this clonotype. V gene TRBV5-1 combines with J gene TRBJ2-7; no clear D gene. V was cut by 0 bases and J by 2 bases, with 12 bases left in between. The CDR3 loop spans 15 amino acids. Germline V gives CDR1 SGHRS, CDR2 YFSETQ. In DNA, the CDR3 is TGCGCCAGCAGCTTGGAAGTCAGTGGGGCCTACGAGCAGTACTTC. Translation gives CASSLEVSGAYEQYF. Variable domain in full (rest from reference TRBV5-1 and TRBJ2-7): KAGVTQTPRYLIKTRGQQVTLSCSPISGHRSVSWYQQTPGQGLQFLFEYFSETQRNKGNFPGRFSGRQFSNSRSEMNVSTLELGDSALYLCASSLEVSGAYEQYFGPGTRLTVT.

In its sample, this clonotype was seen many times. CDR3 protein: CASSLVEKYQETQYF. The CDR3 nucleotides are TGCGCCAGCAGCTTGGTTGAGAAGTACCAAGAGACCCAGTACTTC. The chain joins TRBV5-1 to TRBJ2-5, with unresolved D. Per the germline V gene, CDR1 is SGHRS and CDR2 is YFSETQ. The V end lost 0 bases, the J end lost 0 bases, and 9 bases lay between the germline ends. CDR3 length equals 15 residues.

This clonotype was detected ten times or more. The chain has TRBV5-1 and TRBJ1-1; unclear D gene. The CDR3 sequence is 15 residues long. V lost 0 bases to trimming and J lost 2 bases, with 11 bases between them. The germline CDR1 and CDR2 sequences are SGHRS and YFSETQ. CDR3 sequence reads: CASSLGAGINTEAFF. The CDR3 bases are TGCGCCAGCAGCTTGGGGGCGGGGATTAACACTGAAGCTTTCTTT.

This clonotype was observed many times. The rearrangement joins TRBV4-1 to TRBJ2-7, with 7 bases lining up with TRBD1. In germline, CDR1 is MGHRA, CDR2 YSYEKL. Trimming at V came to 1 base and at J to 0 bases, leaving 6 bases not matched to a gene. The CDR3 contains 16 residues. In DNA form, the CDR3 reads TGCGCCAGCAGCCAAGCACAGGGGCCCTTCTCCTACGAGCAGTACTTC. Its translation: CASSQAQGPFSYEQYF.

This clonotype occurred a few times. In DNA form, the CDR3 reads TGTGCCATCACCCGAACCAAGACTAGTGGGTACGAGCAGTACTTC. Its protein product is CAITRTKTSGYEQYF. This chain links TRBV10-3 with TRBJ2-7; maybe TRBD2 (6 bases). The ends were cut back, 7 bases at V and 4 bases at J, with 20 bases in the middle. In germline, CDR1 is ENHRY, CDR2 SYGVKD. There are 15 residues in the CDR3.

This clonotype was seen at least ten times. The V gene is TRBV9, the J gene TRBJ2-1; tentatively, D is TRBD1 (5 bases). Trimming removed 0 bases from V and 4 bases from J, with 11 bases in between. Germline V lookup: CDR1 SGDLS, CDR2 YYNGEE. This CDR3 has 15 residues. This chain's CDR3 is CASSVAGNQYNEQFF. The CDR3 DNA is TGTGCCAGCAGCGTAGCAGGGAACCAATACAATGAGCAGTTCTTC.

The rearrangement links TRBV20-1 to TRBJ2-3; the match to TRBD1 covers 8 bases. Germline V gives CDR1 DFQATT, CDR2 SNEGSKA (reference sequence). J was trimmed by 6 bases and V by 0 bases; bases with no gene match: 8. The length of the CDR3 is 15 residues. Written as DNA, the CDR3 is TGCAGTGCTAGAGATCAAGGCAGGGGGCTGGATACGCAGTATTTT. Translated: CSARDQGRGLDTQYF.

The chain has TRBV25-1 and TRBJ2-7; 7 nucleotides align to TRBD1. The CDR3 extends over 13 amino acids. V trimming: 6 bases; J trimming: 2 bases; junction bases outside the gene matches: 4. Germline assignment: CDR1 MGHDK and CDR2 SYGVNS. CDR3 sequence reads: CASSRDSTYEQYF. The DNA for the CDR3 is TGTGCCAGCAGCCGGGACAGCACCTACGAGCAGTACTTC.